This TCR beta chain derives from a study of T cells in Graves' hyperthyroidism and ophthalmopathy. About the research overall: Peripheral blood specimens were obtained at initial diagnosis, prior to any treatment. Regarding the study as a whole: Ophthalmopathy, which appeared later, was predicted by the model a median roughly 6.4 months before onset. Most expanded thyroid clonotypes above 0.001 recurred in blood.

This clonotype was seen ten or more times. Its specificity is not known. Amplification of TCR beta CDR3 regions used RNA as the template. RT-PCR in the first round (using the HTBI primer set) targeted the TCR CDR3. TCRdb re-derived calls from the multiplex PCR reads in MiXCR, one entry per CDR3 protein. The sample has 400,000 to 450,000 distinct CDR3 sequences, approximately 15% seen once; the top ten hold 13%. Germline V gene data show CDR1 as MNHEY and CDR2 as SVGEGT. The V end was cut by 7 bases, the J end by 6 bases, with 17 bases between. The CDR3 contains 14 residues. Sequenced: blood. This clonotype originated in a man aged 18 to 30 with Graves' ophthalmopathy. The chain is built from TRBV6-2 or TRBV6-3 and TRBJ2-3; weak D call: TRBD2 (6 bases). The CDR3 coding sequence is TGTGCCAGCAACCCCTCTACTGGGGGGGATACGCAGTATTTT. Residues: CASNPSTGGDTQYF.